Here is one T cell receptor beta chain with its context. In the study's own analysis: Amplified reference gene primers provided the basis for estimating nucleated cell counts. The table came from immunoSEQ multiplex PCR; TCRdb's copy has only in-frame clones and leaves some out. For V, J and clone size, that table is used; D and trimming come from the DNA. The sample gives under 200,000 clones, 85% to 95% of which show up once; 0.5% to 0.6% is in the top ten. This entry belongs to a study of blood T cell repertoires in COVID-19. Whole-study context: Sites in the United States, Italy and Spain provided acute and convalescent COVID-19 samples. T cells, B-cell-depleted T cells, or PBMCs provided the cDNA or gDNA that served as material.

Trimming removed 4 bases from V and 4 bases from J; junction bases left unmatched: 18. CDR1 is MNHEY and CDR2 is SMNVEV in the germline V gene (reference sequence). This CDR3 is built from 19 residues. This sequence was found in a man in his forties or fifties with acute or convalescent COVID-19. Sequencing was carried out using peripheral blood. V usage is TRBV27 and J usage is TRBJ2-3; 9 bases agree with TRBD2. CDR3 DNA: TGTGCCAGCAGTTACGCGGGAGGGCCCCCTACAAATCCCCCAGATACGCAGTATTTT. As protein: CASSYAGGPPTNPPDTQYF.